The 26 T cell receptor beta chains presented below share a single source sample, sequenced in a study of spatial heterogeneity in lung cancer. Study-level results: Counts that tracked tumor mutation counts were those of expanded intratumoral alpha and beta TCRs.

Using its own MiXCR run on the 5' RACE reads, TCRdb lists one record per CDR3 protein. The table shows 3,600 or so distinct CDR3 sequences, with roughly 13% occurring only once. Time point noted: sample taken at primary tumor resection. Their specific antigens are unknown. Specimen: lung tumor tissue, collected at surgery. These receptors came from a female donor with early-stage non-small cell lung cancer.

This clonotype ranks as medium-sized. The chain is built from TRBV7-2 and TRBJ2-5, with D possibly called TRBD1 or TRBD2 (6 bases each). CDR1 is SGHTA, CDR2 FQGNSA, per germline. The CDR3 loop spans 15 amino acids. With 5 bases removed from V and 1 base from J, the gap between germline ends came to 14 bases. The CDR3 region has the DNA TGTGCCAGCAGCCAAGTTGGGGGGCCCCAAGAGACCCAGTACTTC. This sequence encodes CASSQVGGPQETQYF.

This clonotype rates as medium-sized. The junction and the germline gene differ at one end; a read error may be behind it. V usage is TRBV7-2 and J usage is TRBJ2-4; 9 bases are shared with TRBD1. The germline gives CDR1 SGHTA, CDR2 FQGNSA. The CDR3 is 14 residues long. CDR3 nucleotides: TGTGCCAGCAGCCCGAAGTGGGCGAGGGACAGGGCTAACTTC. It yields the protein CASSPKWARDRANF.

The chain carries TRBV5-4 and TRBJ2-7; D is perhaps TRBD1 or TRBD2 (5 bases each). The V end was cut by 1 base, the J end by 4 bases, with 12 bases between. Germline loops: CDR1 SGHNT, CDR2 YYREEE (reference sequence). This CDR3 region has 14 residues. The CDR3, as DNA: TGTGCCAGCAGCTTGAATGGGGGATCATACGAGCAGTACTTC. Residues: CASSLNGGSYEQYF.

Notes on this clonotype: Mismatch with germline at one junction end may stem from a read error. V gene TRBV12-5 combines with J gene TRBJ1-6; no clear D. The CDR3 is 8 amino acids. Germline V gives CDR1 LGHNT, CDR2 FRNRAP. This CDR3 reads CPRPPLHF. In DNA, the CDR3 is TGCCCCAGGCCACCCCTCCACTTT.

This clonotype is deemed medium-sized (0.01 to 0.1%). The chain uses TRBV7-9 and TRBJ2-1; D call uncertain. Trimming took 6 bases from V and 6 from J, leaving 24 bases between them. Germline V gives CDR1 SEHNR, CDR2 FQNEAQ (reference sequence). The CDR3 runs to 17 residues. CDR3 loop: CASRFSFSQSVSNEQFF. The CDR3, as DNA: TGTGCCAGCAGGTTCTCCTTTTCACAGTCTGTTAGCAATGAGCAGTTCTTC.

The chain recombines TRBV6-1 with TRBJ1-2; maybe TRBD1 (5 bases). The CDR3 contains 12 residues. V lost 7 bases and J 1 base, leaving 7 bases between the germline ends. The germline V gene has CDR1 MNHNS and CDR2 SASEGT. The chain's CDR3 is CASMGGNYGYTF. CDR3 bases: TGTGCCAGCATGGGGGGTAACTATGGCTACACCTTC.

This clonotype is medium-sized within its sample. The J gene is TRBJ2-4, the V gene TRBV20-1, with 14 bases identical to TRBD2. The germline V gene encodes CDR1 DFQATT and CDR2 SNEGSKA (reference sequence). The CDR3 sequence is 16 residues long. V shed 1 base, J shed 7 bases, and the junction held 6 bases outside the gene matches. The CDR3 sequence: CSARGGLAGAMNIQYF. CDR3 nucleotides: TGCAGTGCTAGAGGGGGACTAGCGGGAGCGATGAACATTCAGTACTTC.

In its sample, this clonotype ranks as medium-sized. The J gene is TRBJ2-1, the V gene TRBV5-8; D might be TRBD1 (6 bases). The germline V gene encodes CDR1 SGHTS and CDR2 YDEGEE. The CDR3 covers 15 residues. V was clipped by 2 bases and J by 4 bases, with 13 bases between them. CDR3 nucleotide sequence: TGTGCCAGCAGCTTAGGGGGAGCAGCGTACAATGAGCAGTTCTTC. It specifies CASSLGGAAYNEQFF.

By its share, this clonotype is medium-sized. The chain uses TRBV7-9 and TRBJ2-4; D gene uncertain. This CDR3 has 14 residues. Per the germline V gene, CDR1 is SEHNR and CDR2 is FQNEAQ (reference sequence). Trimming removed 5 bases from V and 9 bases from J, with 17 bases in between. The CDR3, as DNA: TGTGCCAGCAGCAAAGACGCCGTTGGACCCATTCAGTACTTC. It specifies CASSKDAVGPIQYF. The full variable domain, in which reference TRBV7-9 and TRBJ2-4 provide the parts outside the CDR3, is DTGVSQNPRHKITKRGQNVTFRCDPISEHNRLYWYRQTLGQGPEFLTYFQNEAQLEKSRLLSDRFSAERPKGSFSTLEIQRTEQGDSAMYLCASSKDAVGPIQYFGAGTRLSVL.

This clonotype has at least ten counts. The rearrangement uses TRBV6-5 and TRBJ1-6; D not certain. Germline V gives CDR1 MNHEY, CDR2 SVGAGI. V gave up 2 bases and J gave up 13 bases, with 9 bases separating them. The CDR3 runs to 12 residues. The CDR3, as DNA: TGTGCCAGCAGTTACGTGGGCGGGCCCCTCCACTTT. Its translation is CASSYVGGPLHF.

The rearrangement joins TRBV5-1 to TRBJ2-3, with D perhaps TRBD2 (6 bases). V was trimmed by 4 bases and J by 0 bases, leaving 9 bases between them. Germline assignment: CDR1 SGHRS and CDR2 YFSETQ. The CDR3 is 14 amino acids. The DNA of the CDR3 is TGCGCCAGCAGCGGAGGGGACAGCACAGATACGCAGTATTTT. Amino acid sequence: CASSGGDSTDTQYF.

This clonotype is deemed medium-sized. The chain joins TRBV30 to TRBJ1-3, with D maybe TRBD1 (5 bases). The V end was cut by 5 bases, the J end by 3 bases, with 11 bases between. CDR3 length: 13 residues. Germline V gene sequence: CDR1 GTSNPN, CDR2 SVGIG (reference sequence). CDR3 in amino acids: CAWDRGRGNTIYF. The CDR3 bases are TGTGCCTGGGATCGGGGCCGTGGAAACACCATATATTTT.

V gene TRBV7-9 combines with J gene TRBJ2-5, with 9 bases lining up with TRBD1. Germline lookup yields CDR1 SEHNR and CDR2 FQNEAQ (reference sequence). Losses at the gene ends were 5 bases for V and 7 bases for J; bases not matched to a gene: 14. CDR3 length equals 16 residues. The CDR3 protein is CASSPLPGTGTTTQYF. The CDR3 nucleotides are TGTGCCAGCAGCCCCCTCCCCGGGACAGGGACTACGACCCAGTACTTC.

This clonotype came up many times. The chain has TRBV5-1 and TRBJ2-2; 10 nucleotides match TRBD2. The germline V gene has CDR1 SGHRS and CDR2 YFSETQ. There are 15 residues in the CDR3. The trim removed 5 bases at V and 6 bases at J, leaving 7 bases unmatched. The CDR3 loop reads CASSPGLAIPGELFF. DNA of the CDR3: TGCGCCAGCAGTCCGGGACTAGCGATCCCCGGGGAGCTGTTTTTT. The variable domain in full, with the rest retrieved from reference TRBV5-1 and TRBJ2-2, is KAGVTQTPRYLIKTRGQQVTLSCSPISGHRSVSWYQQTPGQGLQFLFEYFSETQRNKGNFPGRFSGRQFSNSRSEMNVSTLELGDSALYLCASSPGLAIPGELFFGEGSRLTVL.

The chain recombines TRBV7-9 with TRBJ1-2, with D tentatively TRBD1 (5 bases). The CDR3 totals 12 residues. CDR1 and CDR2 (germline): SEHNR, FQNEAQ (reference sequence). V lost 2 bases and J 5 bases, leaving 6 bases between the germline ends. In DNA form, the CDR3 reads TGTGCCAGCAGCTTAAAGGGGTATGGCTACACCTTC. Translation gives CASSLKGYGYTF.

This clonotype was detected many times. CDR3 region: CSVGTRASTDTQYF. The CDR3 bases are TGCAGCGTAGGGACTAGAGCTAGCACAGATACGCAGTATTTT. This chain connects TRBV29-1 to TRBJ2-3, with 8 bases matching TRBD2. CDR3 length equals 14 residues. V was clipped by 6 bases and J by 0 bases; unmatched bases: 5. Germline CDR1 SQVTM, CDR2 ANQGSEA.

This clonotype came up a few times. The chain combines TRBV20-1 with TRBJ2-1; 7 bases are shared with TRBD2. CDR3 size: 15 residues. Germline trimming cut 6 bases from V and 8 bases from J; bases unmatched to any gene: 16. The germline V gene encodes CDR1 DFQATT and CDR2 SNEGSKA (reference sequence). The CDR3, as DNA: TGCAGTGCGGCGGGACTACCCTTCCGGGGGGATGAGCAGTTCTTC. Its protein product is CSAAGLPFRGDEQFF.

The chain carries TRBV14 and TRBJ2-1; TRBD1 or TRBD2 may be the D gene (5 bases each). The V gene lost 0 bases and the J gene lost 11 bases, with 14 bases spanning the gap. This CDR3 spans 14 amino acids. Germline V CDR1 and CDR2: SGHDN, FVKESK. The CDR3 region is CASSQDLLGTKQFF. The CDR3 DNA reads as TGTGCCAGCAGCCAAGATCTACTAGGGACCAAGCAGTTCTTC.

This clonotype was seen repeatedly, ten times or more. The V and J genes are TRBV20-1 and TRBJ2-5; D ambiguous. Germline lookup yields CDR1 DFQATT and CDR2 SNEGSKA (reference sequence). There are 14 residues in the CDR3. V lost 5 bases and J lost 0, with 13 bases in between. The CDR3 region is CSAQPPGNQETQYF. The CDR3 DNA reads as TGCAGTGCTCAGCCCCCGGGCAACCAAGAGACCCAGTACTTC.

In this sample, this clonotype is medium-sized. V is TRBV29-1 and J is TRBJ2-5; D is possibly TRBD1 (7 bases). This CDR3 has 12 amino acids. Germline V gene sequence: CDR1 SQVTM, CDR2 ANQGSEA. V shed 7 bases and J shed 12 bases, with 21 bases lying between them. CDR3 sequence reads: CSASPAGQTKYF. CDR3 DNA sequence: TGCAGCGCGAGTCCCGCGGGACAGACTAAGTACTTC.

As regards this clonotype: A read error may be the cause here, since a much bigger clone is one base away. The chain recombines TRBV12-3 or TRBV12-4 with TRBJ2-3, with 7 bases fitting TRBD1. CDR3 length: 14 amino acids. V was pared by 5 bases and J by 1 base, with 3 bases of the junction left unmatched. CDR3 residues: CASSPGQGTDTQYF. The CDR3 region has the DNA TGTGCCAGCAGTCCCGGACAGGGCACAGATACGCAGTATTTT.

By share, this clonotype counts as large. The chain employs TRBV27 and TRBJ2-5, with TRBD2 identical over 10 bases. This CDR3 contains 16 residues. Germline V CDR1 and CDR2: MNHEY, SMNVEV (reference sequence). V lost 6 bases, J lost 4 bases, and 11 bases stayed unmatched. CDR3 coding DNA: TGTGCCAGCAGGACTCTAGCGGGAGCCGCTTTAGAGACCCAGTACTTC. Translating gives CASRTLAGAALETQYF.

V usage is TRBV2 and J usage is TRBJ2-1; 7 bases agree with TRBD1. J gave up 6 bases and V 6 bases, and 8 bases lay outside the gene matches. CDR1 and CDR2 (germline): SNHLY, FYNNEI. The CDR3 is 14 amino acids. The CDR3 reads CASSPRDSRNEQFF. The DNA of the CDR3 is TGTGCCAGCAGCCCCCGGGACAGCCGCAATGAGCAGTTCTTC.

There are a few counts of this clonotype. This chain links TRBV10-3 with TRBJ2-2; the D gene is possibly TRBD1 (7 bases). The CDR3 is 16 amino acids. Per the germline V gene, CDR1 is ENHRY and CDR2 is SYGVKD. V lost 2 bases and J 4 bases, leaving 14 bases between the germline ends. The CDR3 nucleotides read TGTGCCATCAGTGAGCTACAGGGGAGGAGCACCGGGGAGCTGTTTTTT. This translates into CAISELQGRSTGELFF.

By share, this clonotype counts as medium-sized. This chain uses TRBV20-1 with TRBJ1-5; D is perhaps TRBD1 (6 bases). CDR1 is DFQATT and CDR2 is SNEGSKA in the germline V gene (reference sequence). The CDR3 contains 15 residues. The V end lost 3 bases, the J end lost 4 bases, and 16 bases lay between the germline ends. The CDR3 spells CSARRAGGGNQPQHF. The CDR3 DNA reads TGCAGTGCTAGGAGGGCGGGGGGCGGAAATCAGCCCCAGCATTTT.

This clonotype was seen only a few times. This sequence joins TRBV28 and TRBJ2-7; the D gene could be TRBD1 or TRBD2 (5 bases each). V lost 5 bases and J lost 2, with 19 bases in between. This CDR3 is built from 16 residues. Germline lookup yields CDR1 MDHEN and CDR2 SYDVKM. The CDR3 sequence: CASSPPGQTKPYEQYF. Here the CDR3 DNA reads TGTGCCAGCAGTCCCCCGGGGCAGACGAAGCCCTACGAGCAGTACTTC. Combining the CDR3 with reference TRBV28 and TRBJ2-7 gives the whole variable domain DVKVTQSSRYLVKRTGEKVFLECVQDMDHENMFWYRQDPGLGLRLIYFSYDVKMKEKGDIPEGYSVSREKKERFSLILESASTNQTSMYLCASSPPGQTKPYEQYFGPGTRLTVT.